This entry features one T cell receptor (beta chain) sequence. No cognate antigen has been identified for it. No base qualities exist here, and no much larger clone lies one base off it. This sample stems from a study of patients and donors after allogeneic stem cell transplantation (dated by TCRdb to the early 2020s). From cysteine to phenylalanine, the CDR3 is 14 amino acids long. The sequence is cut down to CDR3 DNA, 42 bases in frame from base 1. Relative to germline, V is missing 1 base and J is missing 6 bases, with 0 bases of the junction outside any gene match. Per the germline V gene, LGHNA is the CDR1 and YSLEER is the CDR2. Libraries were constructed by RT-PCR. The reads were generated on a NextSeq 550. TCRdb reprocessed the public reads (quality trimming at Q25 with fastp, clone calling with MiXCR) and kept in-frame beta chains. Rows with a matching CDR3 protein are joined into one entry that keeps the most common DNA and genes. The sample table contains hundreds of thousands of distinct CDR3 sequences; only one count was recorded for around 40% of them. The ten largest clones add up to under 14% of the sample.

Sequencing was performed on blood, either unsorted or a sorted T cell fraction (not recorded which). The receptor's source is a human donor who was either an allogeneic HSCT recipient or a stem cell or donor lymphocyte infusion donor (not recorded which). It is not recorded whose cells these are; they may come from a transplant donor. The rearrangement joined TRBV4-3 to TRBJ2-2; 9 nucleotides in the junction match TRBD1. The CDR3 amino acid sequence is: CASSQGQGAGELFF. The DNA sequence follows: TGCGCCAGCAGCCAAGGACAGGGGGCCGGGGAGCTGTTTTTT.